This T cell receptor beta chain was recorded in a study of cytomegalovirus exposure and HLA in healthy donors. Study-level results: Presence/absence results assume similar sequencing depth per donor, which may not hold. A few of the chains that were CMV-associated were confirmed in vitro to be specific for CMV antigens. TCR beta chain V- and J-gene trimming was linked, in a later analysis, to a missense variant in DCLRE1C.

This CDR3 spans 17 amino acids. From germline, CDR1 is LNHDA and CDR2 SQIVND (reference sequence). V lost 0 bases and J lost 4; bases outside the gene matches: 8. All donors participated as healthy donors of bone marrow. Use of 60 Vbeta and 13 Jbeta primers characterized the PCR. The repertoire was sequenced with immunoSEQ multiplex PCR; TCRdb's copy has only in-frame clones and lacks some. The table shows 130,000 to 150,000 clones, with around 76% occurring only once. Concerning this clone: Antigen: not known.

The sequenced sample was PBMCs. This chain links TRBV19 with TRBJ2-2, with TRBD1 matching 7 bases. This TCR was sampled from a male donor in good health and CMV-seronegative. CDR3 loop: CASSIDLETGRTGELFF. In DNA, the CDR3 is TGTGCCAGTAGTATAGATCTCGAGACAGGGCGCACCGGGGAGCTGTTTTTT.